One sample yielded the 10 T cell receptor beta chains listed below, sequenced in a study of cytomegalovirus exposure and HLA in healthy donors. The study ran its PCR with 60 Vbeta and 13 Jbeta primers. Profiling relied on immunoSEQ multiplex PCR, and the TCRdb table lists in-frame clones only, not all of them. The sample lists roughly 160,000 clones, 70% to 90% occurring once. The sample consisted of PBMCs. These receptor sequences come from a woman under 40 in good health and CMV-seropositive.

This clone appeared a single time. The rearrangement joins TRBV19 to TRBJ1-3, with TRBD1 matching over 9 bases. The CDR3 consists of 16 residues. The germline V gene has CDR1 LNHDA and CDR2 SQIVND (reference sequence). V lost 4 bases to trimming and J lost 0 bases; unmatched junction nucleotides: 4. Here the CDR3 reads CASSNSGQGSGNTIYF. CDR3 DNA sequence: TGTGCCAGTAGTAACTCGGGACAGGGCTCTGGAAACACCATATATTTT.

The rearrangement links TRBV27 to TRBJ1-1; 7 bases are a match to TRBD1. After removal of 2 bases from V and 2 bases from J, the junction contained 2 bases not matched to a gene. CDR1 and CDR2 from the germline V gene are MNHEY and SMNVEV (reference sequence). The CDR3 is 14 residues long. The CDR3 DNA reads TGTGCCAGCAGTTTACGGGACAGCAACACTGAAGCTTTCTTT. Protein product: CASSLRDSNTEAFF.

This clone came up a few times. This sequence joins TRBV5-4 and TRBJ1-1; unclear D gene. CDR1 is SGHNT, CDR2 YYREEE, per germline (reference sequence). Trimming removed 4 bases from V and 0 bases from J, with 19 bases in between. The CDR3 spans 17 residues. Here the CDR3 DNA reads TGTGCCAGCAGCCTGGCTGCGGCCCCCGACTTGAACACTGAAGCTTTCTTT. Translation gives CASSLAAAPDLNTEAFF.

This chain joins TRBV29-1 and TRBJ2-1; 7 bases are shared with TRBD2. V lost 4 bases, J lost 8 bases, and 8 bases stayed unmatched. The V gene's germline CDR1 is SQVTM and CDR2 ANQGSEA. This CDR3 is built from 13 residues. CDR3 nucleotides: TGCAGCGTTGTAAGGGGAGGGGTCCATGAGCAGTTCTTC. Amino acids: CSVVRGGVHEQFF.

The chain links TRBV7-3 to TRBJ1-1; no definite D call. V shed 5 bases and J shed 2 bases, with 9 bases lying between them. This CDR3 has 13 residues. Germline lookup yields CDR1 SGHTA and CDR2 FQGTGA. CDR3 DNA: TGTGCCAGCAGCCCCAGCGGCAACACTGAAGCTTTCTTT. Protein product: CASSPSGNTEAFF.

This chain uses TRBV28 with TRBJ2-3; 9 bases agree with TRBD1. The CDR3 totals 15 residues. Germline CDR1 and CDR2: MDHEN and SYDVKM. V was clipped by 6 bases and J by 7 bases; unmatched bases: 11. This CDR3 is CASSPAGQGPHTQYF. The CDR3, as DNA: TGTGCCAGCAGCCCCGCGGGACAGGGTCCTCATACGCAGTATTTT.

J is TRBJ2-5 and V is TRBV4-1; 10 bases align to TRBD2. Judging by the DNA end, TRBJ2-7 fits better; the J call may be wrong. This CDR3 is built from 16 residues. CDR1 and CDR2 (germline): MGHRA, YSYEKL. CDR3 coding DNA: TGCGCCAGCAGCCATTTTTACGGACTAGCGGTCTACGAGCAGTACTTC. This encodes CASSHFYGLAVYEQYF.

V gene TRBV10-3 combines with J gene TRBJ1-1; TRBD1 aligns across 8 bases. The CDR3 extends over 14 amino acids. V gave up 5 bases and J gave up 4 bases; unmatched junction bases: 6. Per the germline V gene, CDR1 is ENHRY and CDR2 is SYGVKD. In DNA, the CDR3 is TGTGCCATCAGTACAGGGGGAACGGGCACTGAAGCTTTCTTT. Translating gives CAISTGGTGTEAFF.

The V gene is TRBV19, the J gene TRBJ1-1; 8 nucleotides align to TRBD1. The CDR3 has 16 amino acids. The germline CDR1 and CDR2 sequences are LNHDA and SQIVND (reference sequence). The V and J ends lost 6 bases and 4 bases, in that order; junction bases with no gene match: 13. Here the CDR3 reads CASRAPWTGRGTEAFF. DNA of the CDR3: TGTGCCAGTAGAGCCCCTTGGACAGGGAGGGGCACTGAAGCTTTCTTT.

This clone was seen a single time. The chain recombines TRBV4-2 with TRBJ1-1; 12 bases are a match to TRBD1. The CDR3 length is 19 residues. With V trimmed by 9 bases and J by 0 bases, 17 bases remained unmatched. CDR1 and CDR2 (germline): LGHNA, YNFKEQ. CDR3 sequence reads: CASCGSTGTGGGMNTEAFF. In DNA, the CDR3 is TGTGCCAGTTGTGGGTCTACCGGGACAGGGGGCGGGATGAACACTGAAGCTTTCTTT.